A selection of T cell receptor beta chains follows, all from one sample in a study of blood T cell repertoires in COVID-19. Repertoires were generated with immunoSEQ multiplex PCR, while TCRdb's copy carries only in-frame clones and drops some. The data hold 35,000 to 45,000 clones, with roughly 87% observed a single time. Specimen: peripheral blood. These TCRs come from a human donor in a cohort sampled during active COVID-19. Each CDR3 is given with its conserved first and last residue. A D gene is named only where the DNA matches it firmly. Rows give clone size only sometimes, using once, few, many, or a class for an expanded clone.

>TRBJ2-2|NA|TRBV2|NA
CASSVVQGHGELFF
TGTGCCAGCAGTGTTGTCCAGGGCCACGGGGAGCTGTTTTTT
>TRBJ2-3|TRBD2|TRBV25-1|NA
CASSVRLAGGSDTQYF
TGTGCCAGCAGTGTACGACTAGCGGGAGGAAGTGATACGCAGTATTTT
>TRBJ2-7|NA|TRBV5-4|NA
CASSYDRPSYEQYF
TGTGCCAGCAGCTACGACAGACCTTCCTACGAGCAGTACTTC
>TRBJ2-1|TRBD2|TRBV5-1|NA
CASSMTSGGGEQFF
TGCGCCAGCAGCATGACTAGCGGGGGAGGTGAGCAGTTCTTC
>TRBJ2-1|NA|TRBV5-1|NA
CASSSSRIGEQFF
TGCGCCAGCAGCTCAAGCCGAATTGGTGAGCAGTTCTTC
>TRBJ1-3|NA|TRBV19|NA
CASSRGISGNTIYF
TGTGCCAGTAGTAGAGGGATCTCTGGAAACACCATATATTTT
>TRBJ2-3|NA|TRBV4-1|NA
CASSQDPRTRGTQYF
TGCGCCAGCAGCCAAGATCCCCGGACTCGGGGTACGCAGTATTTT
>TRBJ1-3|NA|TRBV5-6|NA
CASSLAGTTGNTIYF
TGTGCCAGCAGCTTGGCCGGGACAACGGGAAACACCATATATTTT
>TRBJ2-1|NA|TRBV15|NA
CATSRDPGGVTGNEQFF
TGTGCCACCAGCAGAGATCCCGGGGGAGTAACCGGAAATGAGCAGTTCTTC
>TRBJ2-6|NA|TRBV19|NA
CASSTPGLGANVLTF
TGTGCCAGTAGTACCCCAGGGTTAGGGGCCAACGTCCTGACTTTC
>TRBJ2-1|TRBD2|TRBV3-1/TRBV3-2|NA
CASRPPSGLVGLKAYNEQFF
TGTGCCAGCAGACCACCCTCGGGACTAGTTGGGCTTAAGGCCTACAATGAGCAGTTCTTC
>TRBJ2-2|NA|TRBV5-1|once
CASSASVSGELFF
TGCGCCAGCAGCGCTAGTGTCTCCGGGGAGCTGTTTTTT
>TRBJ2-5|TRBD2|TRBV18|NA
CASSPTGGSQETQYF
TGTGCCAGCTCACCAACGGGAGGATCCCAAGAGACCCAGTACTTC
>TRBJ2-2|TRBD1|TRBV5-1|NA
CASSLGTGGNTGELFF
TGCGCCAGCAGCTTGGGAACAGGGGGAAACACCGGGGAGCTGTTTTTT
>TRBJ2-7|NA|TRBV14|NA
CASSQGVRGKSYEQYF
TGTGCCAGCAGCCAAGGTGTTCGGGGGAAATCCTACGAGCAGTACTTC
>TRBJ1-1|TRBD1|TRBV7-2|NA
CASRPSTGKTEAFF
TGTGCCAGCAGACCTTCGACAGGGAAGACTGAAGCTTTCTTT
>TRBJ2-1|TRBD2|TRBV29-1|NA
CSSSLGTNLYNEQFF
TGCAGCTCTTCGCTAGGGACTAACTTATACAATGAGCAGTTCTTC
>TRBJ1-1|NA|TRBV29-1|NA
CSAKQDLNTEAFF
TGCAGCGCGAAACAGGATTTGAACACTGAAGCTTTCTTT
>TRBJ1-1|NA|TRBV30|NA
CAWSLDSSLTEAFF
TGTGCCTGGAGTCTGGACAGTAGTTTGACTGAAGCTTTCTTT
>TRBJ2-7|TRBD2|TRBV30|NA
CAWRSSGPNEQYF
TGTGCCTGGAGATCTAGCGGGCCTAACGAGCAGTACTTC
>TRBJ1-3|NA|TRBV28|once
CASSSPQGWGPENTIYF
TGTGCCAGCAGTTCCCCTCAGGGTTGGGGGCCGGAAAACACCATATATTTT
>TRBJ2-5|TRBD2|TRBV6-1|NA
CASSGGITSGVGETQYF
TGTGCCAGCAGTGGCGGGATTACTAGCGGGGTGGGAGAGACCCAGTACTTC
>TRBJ1-2|NA|TRBV13|NA
CASSSRGEANYGYTF
TGTGCCAGCAGCTCCCGGGGGGAGGCTAACTATGGCTACACCTTC
>TRBJ2-3|NA|TRBV11-2|NA
CASSSWGGQTDTQYF
TGTGCCAGCAGTTCCTGGGGGGGGCAGACAGATACGCAGTATTTT
>TRBJ1-1|TRBD1|TRBV2|NA
CASRLDRVGPEAFF
TGTGCCAGCAGGCTGGACAGGGTTGGCCCTGAAGCTTTCTTT
>TRBJ1-1|NA|TRBV5-4|NA
CASSQGGTEAFF
TGTGCCAGCAGCCAGGGAGGGACTGAAGCTTTCTTT
>TRBJ2-5|NA|TRBV18|NA
CASSLSGGLETQYF
TGTGCCAGCTCACTTTCCGGGGGGCTAGAGACCCAGTACTTC
>TRBJ2-5|TRBD2|TRBV11-2|NA
CASSLALLAGGQGETQYF
TGTGCCAGCAGCTTAGCACTTCTAGCGGGGGGGCAGGGAGAGACCCAGTACTTC
>TRBJ1-1|NA|TRBV6-5|NA
CASWEPGSAAEAFF
TGTGCCAGCTGGGAGCCCGGGTCGGCGGCTGAAGCTTTCTTT
>TRBJ2-3|NA|TRBV5-1|NA
CASSFGTDTQYF
TGCGCCAGCAGCTTCGGTACAGATACGCAGTATTTT
>TRBJ2-7|NA|TRBV7-2|NA
CASSPLRGYEQYF
TGTGCCAGCAGCCCCCTAAGGGGCTACGAGCAGTACTTC
>TRBJ1-1|NA|TRBV6-5|once
CASSSVMNTEAFF
TGTGCCAGCAGTTCAGTCATGAACACTGAAGCTTTCTTT
>TRBJ1-1|NA|TRBV27|NA
CASSLWGDPADTEAFF
TGTGCCAGCAGTTTATGGGGAGACCCTGCGGACACTGAAGCTTTCTTT
>TRBJ2-3|TRBD1|TRBV7-9|NA
CASTARQGSTDTQYF
TGTGCCAGCACCGCGAGACAGGGCAGCACAGATACGCAGTATTTT
>TRBJ1-6|TRBD1|TRBV7-9|NA
CASSLVQGNSPLHF
TGTGCCAGCAGCTTAGTACAGGGGAATTCACCCCTCCACTTT
>TRBJ2-7|NA|TRBV6-1|NA
CASSERGGGSTYEQYF
TGTGCCAGCAGCGAAAGGGGAGGCGGCAGTACCTACGAGCAGTACTTC
>TRBJ2-2|NA|TRBV9|NA
CASSGSRKSWERLPGELFF
TGTGCCAGCAGCGGAAGCCGTAAGAGTTGGGAGAGGTTGCCCGGGGAGCTGTTTTTT
>TRBJ1-6|TRBD1|TRBV2|NA
CASDRGNNSPLHF
TGTGCCAGCGACAGGGGGAATAATTCACCCCTCCACTTT
>TRBJ2-3|TRBD1|TRBV6-5|NA
CASRPQGKTDTQYF
TGTGCCAGCAGGCCACAGGGGAAGACAGATACGCAGTATTTT
>TRBJ1-5|TRBD1|TRBV5-5|NA
CASSWGQGIGNQPQHF
TGTGCCAGCAGCTGGGGACAGGGGATTGGCAATCAGCCCCAGCATTTT
>TRBJ1-2|TRBD1|TRBV7-8|NA
CASSLQGQGARVYGYTF
TGTGCCAGCAGCTTACAAGGACAGGGGGCGAGAGTCTATGGCTACACCTTC
>TRBJ1-1|NA|TRBV30|NA
CAWRKRTDPGTEAFF
TGTGCCTGGAGGAAAAGGACAGACCCTGGGACTGAAGCTTTCTTT
>TRBJ1-4|NA|TRBV25-1|NA
CASSDSVATNEKLFF
TGTGCCAGCAGTGACTCAGTTGCAACTAATGAAAAACTGTTTTTT
>TRBJ2-7|NA|TRBV5-6|NA
CASSSDTYYEQYF
TGTGCCAGCAGCTCGGACACCTACTACGAGCAGTACTTC
>TRBJ2-3|TRBD2|TRBV15|NA
CATSGGGMRDTQYF
TGTGCCACCAGCGGGGGGGGGATGAGAGATACGCAGTATTTT
>TRBJ2-7|TRBD2|TRBV7-6|NA
CASSPRVQRTSGVYEQYF
TGTGCCAGCAGCCCGCGGGTGCAGCGGACTAGCGGGGTCTACGAGCAGTACTTC
>TRBJ2-3|NA|TRBV5-1|NA
CASIEGTSTDTQYF
TGCGCCAGCATCGAGGGGACTAGCACAGATACGCAGTATTTT
>TRBJ2-2|NA|TRBV24-1|NA
CATSDPMTEKLFF
TGTGCCACCAGTGATCCTATGACAGAAAAGCTGTTTTTT
>TRBJ1-2|TRBD1|TRBV4-2|NA
CASSQESRGYGYTF
TGTGCCAGCAGCCAAGAGTCCAGGGGGTATGGCTACACCTTC
>TRBJ2-2|TRBD1|TRBV9|once
CASSVPWGTGDTGELFF
TGTGCCAGCAGCGTCCCCTGGGGGACAGGGGACACCGGGGAGCTGTTTTTT
>TRBJ1-1|NA|TRBV5-6|NA
CASSWSPIGGTEAFF
TGTGCCAGCAGCTGGTCCCCTATAGGGGGCACTGAAGCTTTCTTT
>TRBJ2-2|TRBD2|TRBV27|NA
CASRTSGSGPGELFF
TGTGCCAGCAGGACTAGCGGGAGCGGTCCCGGGGAGCTGTTTTTT
>TRBJ1-2|NA|TRBV4-1|NA
CASSQAGGSYGYTF
TGCGCCAGCAGCCAAGCCGGAGGGAGCTATGGCTACACCTTC
>TRBJ2-7|TRBD1|TRBV2|NA
CASRDPGQGSYEQYF
TGTGCCAGCAGAGATCCGGGACAGGGATCCTACGAGCAGTACTTC
>TRBJ2-7|NA|TRBV6-5|NA
CASSYTGAYEQYF
TGTGCCAGCAGTTACACGGGAGCCTACGAGCAGTACTTC
>TRBJ1-2|NA|TRBV19|NA
CASTDQGFDGYTF
TGTGCCAGTACCGACCAGGGTTTTGATGGCTACACCTTC
>TRBJ2-1|TRBD2|TRBV9|NA
CASSVDGSGSSYNEQFF
TGTGCCAGCAGCGTAGATGGTAGCGGGAGCTCCTACAATGAGCAGTTCTTC